Listed below are T cell receptor beta chains from one sample, sequenced in a study of cytomegalovirus exposure and HLA in healthy donors. Data came from immunoSEQ multiplex PCR; TCRdb stores just in-frame clones and leaves some out. Of 270,000 or so clones listed, 85% to 95% were seen once; the top ten hold about 1.7%. The sample was PBMCs. These receptors were collected from a girl aged 2 to 9 in good health and CMV-seronegative. The CDR3 runs from the conserved cysteine through the conserved F or W. The order of the fields is V gene, CDR3 length, clone size, J gene, D gene, CDR3 DNA, CDR3 protein. The D gene is left open where the match is weak. Size tells how often a clone was seen (once, few, many) or the class of an expanded clone, and some rows leave it out.

v_call: TRBV7-9; cdr3_length: 17; clone_size: .; j_call: TRBJ1-4; d_call: TRBD1; cdr3_nt: TGTGCCAGCACCCTACCGACACAGGGGGCGCCGGTAGAAAAACTGTTTTTT; cdr3_aa: CASTLPTQGAPVEKLFF
v_call: TRBV2; cdr3_length: 14; clone_size: .; j_call: TRBJ1-1; d_call: TRBD1; cdr3_nt: TGTGCCAGCAGTGATAGGGGGCGCGCGACTGAAGCTTTCTTT; cdr3_aa: CASSDRGRATEAFF
v_call: TRBV6-5; cdr3_length: 15; clone_size: .; j_call: TRBJ1-2; d_call: .; cdr3_nt: TGTGCCAGCAGGAATACGGGACAACTTAACTATGGCTACACCTTC; cdr3_aa: CASRNTGQLNYGYTF
v_call: TRBV6-6; cdr3_length: 16; clone_size: .; j_call: TRBJ2-3; d_call: TRBD2; cdr3_nt: TGTGCCAGCGCCACACCTAGCGGGGGGGCCGTGGATACGCAGTATTTT; cdr3_aa: CASATPSGGAVDTQYF
v_call: TRBV25-1; cdr3_length: 17; clone_size: .; j_call: TRBJ2-1; d_call: .; cdr3_nt: TGTGCCAGCAGTGAATACGGCGGGGGCTCCCCCTACAATGAGCAGTTCTTC; cdr3_aa: CASSEYGGGSPYNEQFF
v_call: TRBV27; cdr3_length: 15; clone_size: once; j_call: TRBJ2-7; d_call: TRBD2; cdr3_nt: TGTGCCACCAAGGAATTGATAGCGGGGGGGCGGGAGCAGTACTTC; cdr3_aa: CATKELIAGGREQYF
v_call: TRBV29-1; cdr3_length: 13; clone_size: .; j_call: TRBJ2-1; d_call: TRBD2; cdr3_nt: TGCAGCGTTGCGGGGGGGGCCGGCAATGAGCAGTTCTTC; cdr3_aa: CSVAGGAGNEQFF
v_call: TRBV5-4; cdr3_length: 17; clone_size: once; j_call: TRBJ2-3; d_call: TRBD2; cdr3_nt: TGTGCCAGCAGCTTGTTCCCCCCCGCGGGAGGGACAGATACGCAGTATTTT; cdr3_aa: CASSLFPPAGGTDTQYF
v_call: TRBV30; cdr3_length: 13; clone_size: .; j_call: TRBJ2-7; d_call: .; cdr3_nt: TGTGCCTGGAGCTTCGGGGAAGCCTACGAGCAGTACTTC; cdr3_aa: CAWSFGEAYEQYF
v_call: TRBV4-1; cdr3_length: 17; clone_size: .; j_call: TRBJ1-1; d_call: TRBD1; cdr3_nt: TGCGCCAGCAGCCAGCCCAGGAGGGACAGGGGAGGCACTGAAGCTTTCTTT; cdr3_aa: CASSQPRRDRGGTEAFF
v_call: TRBV14; cdr3_length: 16; clone_size: .; j_call: TRBJ1-6; d_call: .; cdr3_nt: TGTGCCAGCAGCCAAGATATGGGGGCCGACCCGTTAACCCTCCACTTT; cdr3_aa: CASSQDMGADPLTLHF
v_call: TRBV7-9; cdr3_length: 15; clone_size: .; j_call: TRBJ1-1; d_call: TRBD1; cdr3_nt: TGTGCCAGCAGCACACGGACAGGAGGGAACACTGAAGCTTTCTTT; cdr3_aa: CASSTRTGGNTEAFF
v_call: TRBV6-5; cdr3_length: 13; clone_size: .; j_call: TRBJ1-1; d_call: .; cdr3_nt: TGTGCCAGCACCCACCCGGGGAACACTGAAGCTTTCTTT; cdr3_aa: CASTHPGNTEAFF
v_call: TRBV5-1; cdr3_length: 15; clone_size: .; j_call: TRBJ1-4; d_call: .; cdr3_nt: TGCGCCAGCAGCTTGGGAGCCCGATCTAGTGAAAAACTGTTTTTT; cdr3_aa: CASSLGARSSEKLFF
v_call: TRBV7-8; cdr3_length: 16; clone_size: .; j_call: TRBJ1-5; d_call: .; cdr3_nt: TGTGCCAGCACCAAAGAGGGTATTTTTAGCAATCAGCCCCAGCATTTT; cdr3_aa: CASTKEGIFSNQPQHF
v_call: TRBV30; cdr3_length: 18; clone_size: once; j_call: TRBJ2-1; d_call: TRBD1; cdr3_nt: TGTGCCGGACAGGGGGCAAAGGCCTATCGAAAGGCCTACAATGAGCAGTTCTTC; cdr3_aa: CAGQGAKAYRKAYNEQFF
v_call: TRBV4-1; cdr3_length: 15; clone_size: few; j_call: TRBJ1-1; d_call: TRBD1; cdr3_nt: TGCGCCAGCAGCCAAACGCAGGGGGTGAACACTGAAGCTTTCTTT; cdr3_aa: CASSQTQGVNTEAFF
v_call: TRBV30; cdr3_length: 17; clone_size: .; j_call: TRBJ2-7; d_call: .; cdr3_nt: TGTGCCTGGAGTGTACGGGGTGCGGGTTGGGGGGCCTACGAGCAGTACTTC; cdr3_aa: CAWSVRGAGWGAYEQYF
v_call: TRBV5-1; cdr3_length: 14; clone_size: .; j_call: TRBJ2-7; d_call: TRBD2; cdr3_nt: TGCGCCAGCCGAGCGGGGATCCTCGCCTACGAGCAGTACTTC; cdr3_aa: CASRAGILAYEQYF
v_call: TRBV10-1; cdr3_length: 14; clone_size: .; j_call: TRBJ2-3; d_call: .; cdr3_nt: TGCGCCAGCCAGCTCGGACAGACCTCAGATACGCAGTATTTT; cdr3_aa: CASQLGQTSDTQYF
v_call: TRBV5-5; cdr3_length: 15; clone_size: .; j_call: TRBJ1-5; d_call: .; cdr3_nt: TGTGCCAGCAGCTCGGACAGCCTTAGCAATCAGCCCCAGCATTTT; cdr3_aa: CASSSDSLSNQPQHF
v_call: TRBV5-5; cdr3_length: 16; clone_size: .; j_call: TRBJ2-1; d_call: TRBD2; cdr3_nt: TGTGCCAGCCTTATTTTAGCGGGAGGATTATATGATGAGCAGTTCTTC; cdr3_aa: CASLILAGGLYDEQFF
v_call: TRBV29-1; cdr3_length: 14; clone_size: .; j_call: TRBJ1-2; d_call: TRBD1; cdr3_nt: TGCAGCGTAGATTGGGGACAGGGGTTATCGGGCTACACCTTC; cdr3_aa: CSVDWGQGLSGYTF
v_call: TRBV11-2; cdr3_length: 16; clone_size: few; j_call: TRBJ1-1; d_call: .; cdr3_nt: TGTGCCAGCAGCTTCGGACAGTGGGAGAAGAACACTGAAGCTTTCTTT; cdr3_aa: CASSFGQWEKNTEAFF
v_call: TRBV6-1; cdr3_length: 13; clone_size: .; j_call: TRBJ2-5; d_call: TRBD2; cdr3_nt: TGTGCCAGGCGCGGGGGGGCCCGGGAGACCCAGTACTTC; cdr3_aa: CARRGGARETQYF
v_call: TRBV10-3; cdr3_length: 13; clone_size: .; j_call: TRBJ1-6; d_call: TRBD1; cdr3_nt: TGTGCCACCGGGACAGGGGCAAATTCACCCCTCCACTTT; cdr3_aa: CATGTGANSPLHF
v_call: TRBV30; cdr3_length: 14; clone_size: .; j_call: TRBJ1-5; d_call: .; cdr3_nt: TGTGCCTGGGCTGAGGGCGTAGGGAATCAGCCCCAGCATTTT; cdr3_aa: CAWAEGVGNQPQHF
v_call: TRBV6-5; cdr3_length: 15; clone_size: .; j_call: TRBJ1-3; d_call: .; cdr3_nt: TGTGCCAGCGTCCTGACAGGAAACTCTGGAAACACCATATATTTT; cdr3_aa: CASVLTGNSGNTIYF
v_call: TRBV5-5; cdr3_length: 15; clone_size: .; j_call: TRBJ2-1; d_call: .; cdr3_nt: TGTGCCAGCAGCTTAACGACGGGGGCCTACAATGAGCAGTTCTTC; cdr3_aa: CASSLTTGAYNEQFF
v_call: TRBV27; cdr3_length: 15; clone_size: .; j_call: TRBJ2-2; d_call: .; cdr3_nt: TGTGCCAGCAGCTCCCCGACAGATTCCACCGGGGAGCTGTTTTTT; cdr3_aa: CASSSPTDSTGELFF
v_call: TRBV4-2; cdr3_length: 15; clone_size: .; j_call: TRBJ2-7; d_call: TRBD2; cdr3_nt: TGTGCCAGCAGCCAAGATCGGGAGGTTGCCTACGAGCAGTACTTC; cdr3_aa: CASSQDREVAYEQYF
v_call: TRBV7-9; cdr3_length: 18; clone_size: .; j_call: TRBJ1-1; d_call: .; cdr3_nt: TGTGCCAGCAGTTCCTGGGGCAGGGGACATACCATGAACACTGAAGCTTTCTTT; cdr3_aa: CASSSWGRGHTMNTEAFF
v_call: TRBV6-5; cdr3_length: 15; clone_size: .; j_call: TRBJ2-3; d_call: TRBD2; cdr3_nt: TGTGCCAGCAGTGCCCTTCTAGCGGGCACAGATACGCAGTATTTT; cdr3_aa: CASSALLAGTDTQYF
v_call: TRBV5-4; cdr3_length: 17; clone_size: .; j_call: TRBJ1-3; d_call: TRBD1; cdr3_nt: TGTGCCAGCAGCTTGATCACGGGACAGGGCTCTGGAAACACCATATATTTT; cdr3_aa: CASSLITGQGSGNTIYF
v_call: TRBV4-1; cdr3_length: 19; clone_size: .; j_call: TRBJ1-2; d_call: TRBD1; cdr3_nt: TGCGCCAGCAGCCAAGACAGAAGCGGGACAGGGGGCAGCAACTATGGCTACACCTTC; cdr3_aa: CASSQDRSGTGGSNYGYTF